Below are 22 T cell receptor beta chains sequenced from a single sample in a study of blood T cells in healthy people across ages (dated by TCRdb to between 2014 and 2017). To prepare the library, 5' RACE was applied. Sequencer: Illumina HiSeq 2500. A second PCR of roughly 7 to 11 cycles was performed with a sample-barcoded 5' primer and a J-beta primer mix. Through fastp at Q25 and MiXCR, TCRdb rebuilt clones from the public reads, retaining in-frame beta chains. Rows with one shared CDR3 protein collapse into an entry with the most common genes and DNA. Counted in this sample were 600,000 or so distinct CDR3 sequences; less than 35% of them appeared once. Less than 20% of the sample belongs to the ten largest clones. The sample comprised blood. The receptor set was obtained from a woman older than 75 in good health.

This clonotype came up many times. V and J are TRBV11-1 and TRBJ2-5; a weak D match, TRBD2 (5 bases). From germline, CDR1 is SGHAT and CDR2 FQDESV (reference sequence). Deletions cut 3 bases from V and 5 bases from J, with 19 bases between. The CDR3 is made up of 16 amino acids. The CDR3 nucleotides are TGTGCCAGCAGCTTCCGGGGTGCGGTTTCGCAGGAGACCCAGTACTTC. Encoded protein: CASSFRGAVSQETQYF.

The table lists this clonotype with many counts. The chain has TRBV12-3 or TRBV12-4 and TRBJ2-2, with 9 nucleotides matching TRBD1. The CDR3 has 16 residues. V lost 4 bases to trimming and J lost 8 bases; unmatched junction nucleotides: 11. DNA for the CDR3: TGTGCCAGCAGTTCGTCGGGACAGGGTGTAAAAGGGGAGCTGTTTTTT. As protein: CASSSSGQGVKGELFF.

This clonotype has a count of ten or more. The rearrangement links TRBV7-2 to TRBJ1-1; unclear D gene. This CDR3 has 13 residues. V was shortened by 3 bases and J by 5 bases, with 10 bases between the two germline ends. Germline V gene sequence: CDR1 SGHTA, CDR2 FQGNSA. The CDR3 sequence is CASSLRTVTEAFF. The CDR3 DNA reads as TGTGCCAGCAGCTTGCGGACCGTTACTGAAGCTTTCTTT.

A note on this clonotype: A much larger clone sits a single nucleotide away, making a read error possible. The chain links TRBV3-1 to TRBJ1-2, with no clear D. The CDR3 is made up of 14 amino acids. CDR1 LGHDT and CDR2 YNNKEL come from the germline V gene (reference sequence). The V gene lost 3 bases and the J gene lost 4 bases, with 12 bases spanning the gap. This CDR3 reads CASSQDAGCYGYTF. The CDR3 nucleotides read TGTGCCAGCAGCCAGGATGCGGGATGCTATGGCTACACCTTC.

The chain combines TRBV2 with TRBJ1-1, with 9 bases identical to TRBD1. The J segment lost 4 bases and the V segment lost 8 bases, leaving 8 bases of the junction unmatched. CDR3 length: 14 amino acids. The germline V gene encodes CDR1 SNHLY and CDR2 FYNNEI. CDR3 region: CASLGQGPSTEAFF. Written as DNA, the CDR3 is TGTGCCAGCCTTGGACAGGGGCCCAGCACTGAAGCTTTCTTT.

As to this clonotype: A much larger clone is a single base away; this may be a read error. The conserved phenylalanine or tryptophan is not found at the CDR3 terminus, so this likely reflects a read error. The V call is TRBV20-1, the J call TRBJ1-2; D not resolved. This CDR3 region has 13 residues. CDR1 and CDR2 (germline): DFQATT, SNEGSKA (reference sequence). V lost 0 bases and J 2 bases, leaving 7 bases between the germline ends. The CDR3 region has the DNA TGCAGTGCTAGAGAGCGGCAGAACTATGGCTACACCTCC. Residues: CSARERQNYGYTS.

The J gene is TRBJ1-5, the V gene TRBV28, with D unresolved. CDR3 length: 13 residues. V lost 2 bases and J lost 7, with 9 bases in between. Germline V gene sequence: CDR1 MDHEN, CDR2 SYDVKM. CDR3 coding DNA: TGTGCCAGCAGTTTAGTGGGCCGGCAGCCCCAGCATTTT. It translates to CASSLVGRQPQHF. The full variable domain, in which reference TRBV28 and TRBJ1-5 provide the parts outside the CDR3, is DVKVTQSSRYLVKRTGEKVFLECVQDMDHENMFWYRQDPGLGLRLIYFSYDVKMKEKGDIPEGYSVSREKKERFSLILESASTNQTSMYLCASSLVGRQPQHFGDGTRLSIL.

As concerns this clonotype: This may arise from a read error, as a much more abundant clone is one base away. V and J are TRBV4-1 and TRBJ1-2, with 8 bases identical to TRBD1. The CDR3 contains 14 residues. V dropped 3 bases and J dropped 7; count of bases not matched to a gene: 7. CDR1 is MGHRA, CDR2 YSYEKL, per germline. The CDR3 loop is CASSHSGQGSGYTF. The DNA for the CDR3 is TGCGCCAGCAGCCATTCCGGACAGGGTAGTGGCTACACCTTC.

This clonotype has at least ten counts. The CDR3 DNA reads TGTGCCAGCAGCTTAAGACAGGGGCTCGACGAGCAGTACTTC. It translates to CASSLRQGLDEQYF. The chain uses TRBV13 and TRBJ2-7, with 8 bases lining up with TRBD1. After removal of 2 bases from V and 5 bases from J, the junction contained 5 bases not matched to a gene. From germline, CDR1 is PRHDT and CDR2 FYEKMQ (reference sequence). The CDR3 loop spans 14 amino acids.

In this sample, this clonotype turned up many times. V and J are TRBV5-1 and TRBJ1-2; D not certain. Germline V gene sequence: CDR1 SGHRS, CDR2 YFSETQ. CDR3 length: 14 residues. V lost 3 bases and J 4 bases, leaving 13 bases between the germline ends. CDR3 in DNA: TGCGCCAGCAGCTCCGACGGGCGCGGCTATGGCTACACCTTC. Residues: CASSSDGRGYGYTF.

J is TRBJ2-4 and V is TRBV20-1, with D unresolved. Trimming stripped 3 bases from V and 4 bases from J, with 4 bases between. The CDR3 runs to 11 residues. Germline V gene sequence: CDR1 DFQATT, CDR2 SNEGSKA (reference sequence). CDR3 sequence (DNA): TGCAGTGCTAGGGCGAAAAACATTCAGTACTTC. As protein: CSARAKNIQYF.

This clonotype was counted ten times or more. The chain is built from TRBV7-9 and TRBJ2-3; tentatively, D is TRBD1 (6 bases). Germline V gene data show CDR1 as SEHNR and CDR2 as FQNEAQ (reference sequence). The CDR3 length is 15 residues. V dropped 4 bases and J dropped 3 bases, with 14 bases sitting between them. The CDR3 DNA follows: TGTGCCAGCAGCTGGACGGGACACGGGACAGATACGCAGTATTTT. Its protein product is CASSWTGHGTDTQYF.

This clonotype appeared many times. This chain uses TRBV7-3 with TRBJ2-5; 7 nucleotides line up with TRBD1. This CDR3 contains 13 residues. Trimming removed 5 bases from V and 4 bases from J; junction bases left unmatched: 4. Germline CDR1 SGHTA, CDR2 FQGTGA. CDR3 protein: CASSPTGTETQYF. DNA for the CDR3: TGTGCCAGCAGCCCGACAGGGACAGAGACCCAGTACTTC.

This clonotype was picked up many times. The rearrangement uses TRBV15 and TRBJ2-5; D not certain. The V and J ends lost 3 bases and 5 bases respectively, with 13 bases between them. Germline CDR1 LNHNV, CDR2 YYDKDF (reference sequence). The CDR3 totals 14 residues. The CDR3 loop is CATSRGGVEETQYF. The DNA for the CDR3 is TGTGCCACCAGCAGGGGTGGGGTGGAGGAGACCCAGTACTTC.

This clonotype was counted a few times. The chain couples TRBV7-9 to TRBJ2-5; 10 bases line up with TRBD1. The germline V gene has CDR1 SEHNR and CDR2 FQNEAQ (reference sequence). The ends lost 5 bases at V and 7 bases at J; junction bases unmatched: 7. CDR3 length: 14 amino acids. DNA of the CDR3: TGTGCCAGCAGCGCGCCGGGACAGGGGTTGACCCAGTACTTC. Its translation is CASSAPGQGLTQYF.

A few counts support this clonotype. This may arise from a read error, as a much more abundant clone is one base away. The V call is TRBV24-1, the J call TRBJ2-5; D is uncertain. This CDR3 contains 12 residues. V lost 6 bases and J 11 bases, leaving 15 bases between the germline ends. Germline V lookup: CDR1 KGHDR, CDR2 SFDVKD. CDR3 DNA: TGTGCCACCAGTAGTTATGGGAATGAGCAGTACTTC. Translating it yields CATSSYGNEQYF.

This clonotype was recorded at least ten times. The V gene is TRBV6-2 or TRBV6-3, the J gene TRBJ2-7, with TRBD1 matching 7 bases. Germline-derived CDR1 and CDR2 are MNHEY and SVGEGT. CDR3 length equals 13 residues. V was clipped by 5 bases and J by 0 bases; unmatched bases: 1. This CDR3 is CASSGDSSYEQYF. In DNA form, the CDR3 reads TGTGCCAGCAGTGGGGACAGCTCCTACGAGCAGTACTTC.

The CDR3 loop is CASSPQSGGNEQYF. CDR3 nucleotides: TGTGCCAGCTCACCACAAAGCGGGGGTAACGAGCAGTACTTC. J is TRBJ2-5 and V is TRBV18; 8 positions match TRBD2. The tail of the sequence fits TRBJ2-7 better, so the J call may be wrong. Germline lookup yields CDR1 KGHSH and CDR2 LQKENI. The CDR3 is 14 amino acids.

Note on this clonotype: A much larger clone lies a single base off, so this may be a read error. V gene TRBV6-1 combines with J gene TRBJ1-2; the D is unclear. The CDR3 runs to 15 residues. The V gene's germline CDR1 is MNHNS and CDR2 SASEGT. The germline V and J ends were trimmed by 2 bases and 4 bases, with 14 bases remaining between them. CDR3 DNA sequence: TGTGCCAGCAGTGAATCGGACGGGAACTGCTATGGCTACACCTTC. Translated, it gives CASSESDGNCYGYTF.

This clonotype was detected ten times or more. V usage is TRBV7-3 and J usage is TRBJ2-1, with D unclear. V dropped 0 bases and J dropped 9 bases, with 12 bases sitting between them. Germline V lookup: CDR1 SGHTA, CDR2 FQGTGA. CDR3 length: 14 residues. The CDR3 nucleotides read TGTGCCAGCAGCTTAACTAGGTCCGCCGGTGAGCAGTTCTTC. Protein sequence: CASSLTRSAGEQFF.

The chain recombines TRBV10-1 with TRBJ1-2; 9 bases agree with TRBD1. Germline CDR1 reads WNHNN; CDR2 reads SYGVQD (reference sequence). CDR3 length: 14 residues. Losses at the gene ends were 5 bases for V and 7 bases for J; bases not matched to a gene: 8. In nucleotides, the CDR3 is TGCGCCAGCAGTACGGACAGGGGCAAGGGTGGCTACACCTTC. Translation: CASSTDRGKGGYTF.

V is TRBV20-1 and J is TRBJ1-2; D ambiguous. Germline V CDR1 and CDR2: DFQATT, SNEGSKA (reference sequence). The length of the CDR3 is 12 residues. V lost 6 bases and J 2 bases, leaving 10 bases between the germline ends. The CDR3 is CSAATQNYGYTF. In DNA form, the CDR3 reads TGCAGTGCAGCGACCCAAAACTATGGCTACACCTTC.